This TCR beta chain was identified during a study of blood T cell repertoires in COVID-19. Study details: Acute-phase and convalescent COVID-19 samples originated in the United States, Italy and Spain. Nucleic acid was either cDNA or gDNA, and it came from T cells, B-cell-depleted T cells, or PBMCs.

This CDR3 has 15 residues. Germline V gene data show CDR1 as SGHNT and CDR2 as YYREEE (reference sequence). The V end was cut by 4 bases, the J end by 0 bases, with 14 bases between. The authors' processing: Nucleated cell counts were estimated from reference gene primer amplification. Repertoires were generated with immunoSEQ multiplex PCR, while TCRdb's copy carries only in-frame clones and drops some. The V and J calls and the clone size are those of that table, but D and trimming were determined from the DNA. The table has under 140,000 clones, about 90% seen once. The sequencing input was peripheral blood. The chain couples TRBV5-4 to TRBJ2-7, with a tentative D call TRBD2 (5 bases). The TCR originated in a human donor in a cohort sampled during active COVID-19. As DNA, the CDR3 is TGTGCCAGCAGCCCAGCGGAACAGAACTCCTACGAGCAGTACTTC. Its translation: CASSPAEQNSYEQYF.